Below, 20 T cell receptor beta chains from the same sample are listed, as sequenced in a study of immune evolution from preneoplasia to lung adenocarcinoma. Produced via immunoSEQ multiplex PCR; TCRdb's table is partial and in-frame only. The sample yields roughly 6,600 clones, 78% seen once. Sequenced input: FFPE adjacent normal lung tissue. These receptors were collected from a person aged 55-79 years with lung adenocarcinoma.

Written as DNA, the CDR3 is TGTGCCAGCAGCGCCTACTACGAGCAGTACGTC. It encodes CASSAYYEQYV. This rearrangement joins TRBV5-6 to TRBJ2-7; D unresolved. This CDR3 spans 11 amino acids. V was cut by 4 bases and J by 3 bases, with 5 bases left in between. From germline, CDR1 is SGHDT and CDR2 YYEEEE.

CDR3 in amino acids: CASSPGAEETQYF. The CDR3 coding sequence is TGTGCCAGCTCACCCGGGGCGGAAGAGACCCAGTACTTC. The chain links TRBV18 to TRBJ2-5; D tentatively reads TRBD1 or TRBD2 (5 bases each). Trimming removed 3 bases at V and 3 bases at J, with 8 bases between. CDR1 is KGHSH and CDR2 is LQKENI in the germline V gene. This CDR3 spans 13 amino acids.

This clone was counted once. The chain is built from TRBV5-1 and TRBJ2-7; D possibly corresponds to TRBD1 (5 bases). V gave up 0 bases and J gave up 7 bases, with 17 bases separating them. This CDR3 spans 15 amino acids. The germline gives CDR1 SGHRS, CDR2 YFSETQ. The CDR3 spells CASSLASAGSGEQYF. The CDR3, as DNA: TGCGCCAGCAGCTTGGCCTCGGCAGGGTCTGGGGAGCAGTACTTC.

The chain couples TRBV5-5 to TRBJ2-3; no reliable D call. With 4 bases removed from V and 0 bases from J, the gap between germline ends came to 9 bases. Germline CDR1 is SGHKS and CDR2 is YYEKEE (reference sequence). CDR3 length: 14 residues. In DNA, the CDR3 is TGTGCCAGCAGCCACGGACGCAGCACAGATACGCAGTATTTT. Encoded protein: CASSHGRSTDTQYF.

This sequence joins TRBV15 and TRBJ2-5; D may be TRBD2 (6 bases). V dropped 0 bases and J dropped 5 bases, with 10 bases sitting between them. The germline CDR1 and CDR2 sequences are LNHNV and YYDKDF (reference sequence). This CDR3 is 14 amino acids long. CDR3 in DNA: TGTGCCACCAGCAGAGATACTGGGGGGGAGACCCAGTACTTC. This sequence encodes CATSRDTGGETQYF. The variable domain in full, with the rest retrieved from reference TRBV15 and TRBJ2-5, is DAMVIQNPRYQVTQFGKPVTLSCSQTLNHNVMYWYQQKSSQAPKLLFHYYDKDFNNEADTPDNFQSRRPNTSFCFLDIRSPGLGDTAMYLCATSRDTGGETQYFGPGTRLLVL.

This chain uses TRBV6-6 with TRBJ1-5; the D is unclear. Germline CDR1 reads MNHNY; CDR2 reads SVGAGI (reference sequence). The V and J ends lost 5 bases and 5 bases respectively, with 13 bases between them. The CDR3 has 14 amino acids. This chain's CDR3 is CASSHRGDYQPQHF. CDR3 coding DNA: TGTGCCAGCAGTCACCGGGGTGATTATCAGCCCCAGCATTTT.

This sequence joins TRBV30 and TRBJ2-3; D unclear. The V and J ends lost 4 bases and 4 bases respectively, with 6 bases between them. The CDR3 contains 11 residues. CDR1 GTSNPN and CDR2 SVGIG come from the germline V gene (reference sequence). The CDR3 here is CAWTFADTQYF. CDR3 bases: TGTGCCTGGACATTTGCAGATACGCAGTATTTT.

The chain has TRBV5-4 and TRBJ2-5, with TRBD1 identical over 10 bases. The CDR3 length is 13 residues. From germline, CDR1 is SGHNT and CDR2 YYREEE (reference sequence). Trimming removed 5 bases from V and 5 bases from J; junction bases left unmatched: 3. The CDR3 spells CASRTGGKETQYF. The CDR3 region has the DNA TGTGCCAGCAGGACAGGGGGCAAGGAGACCCAGTACTTC.

The CDR3 DNA sequence: TGCGCCAGCAGTGTAAGAGAAATGAACACTGAAGCTTTCTTT. It codes for CASSVREMNTEAFF. This sequence joins TRBV10-2 and TRBJ1-1, with no clear D. The CDR3 has 14 residues. The V end lost 4 bases, the J end lost 0 bases, and 9 bases lay between the germline ends. Germline values: CDR1 WSHSY, CDR2 SAAADI.

The chain carries TRBV28 and TRBJ1-2; 9 positions match TRBD1. This CDR3 spans 14 amino acids. The ends lost 4 bases at V and 4 bases at J; junction bases unmatched: 4. Germline CDR1 and CDR2: MDHEN and SYDVKM. This chain's CDR3 is CASSSDRGFYGYTF. The CDR3 DNA is TGTGCCAGCAGTTCAGACAGGGGGTTCTATGGCTACACCTTC.

The V gene is TRBV5-1, the J gene TRBJ1-1; D is perhaps TRBD1 (5 bases). The V gene's germline CDR1 is SGHRS and CDR2 YFSETQ. Trimming removed 2 bases at V and 3 bases at J, with 14 bases between. This CDR3 contains 15 residues. CDR3 sequence reads: CASSFLGEGHTEAFF. As DNA, the CDR3 is TGCGCCAGCAGCTTTCTCGGGGAGGGGCACACTGAAGCTTTCTTT.

This clone was counted only a few times. The genes are TRBV15 and TRBJ2-7, with D perhaps matching TRBD1 (5 bases). CDR1 is LNHNV, CDR2 YYDKDF, per germline (reference sequence). The CDR3 has 15 residues. Trimming stripped 0 bases from V and 1 base from J, with 10 bases between. CDR3 coding DNA: TGTGCCACCAGCAGAGATTTAGGACAATCCTACGAGCAGTACTTC. This encodes CATSRDLGQSYEQYF.

V usage is TRBV9 and J usage is TRBJ2-5, with D tentatively TRBD1 or TRBD2 (7 bases each). V gave up 4 bases and J gave up 1 base, with 14 bases separating them. The CDR3 totals 15 residues. The V gene's germline CDR1 is SGDLS and CDR2 YYNGEE. CDR3 loop: CASSPQGGAQETQYF. In DNA form, the CDR3 reads TGTGCCAGCAGCCCCCAGGGGGGGGCCCAAGAGACCCAGTACTTC.

V gene TRBV12-5 combines with J gene TRBJ1-3; 9 bases agree with TRBD1. Germline V gives CDR1 LGHNT, CDR2 FRNRAP. The trim removed 7 bases at V and 2 bases at J, leaving 9 bases unmatched. The CDR3 spans 16 residues. The CDR3: CASVLNRDRAGNTIYF. DNA of the CDR3: TGTGCTAGTGTCCTCAACCGGGACAGGGCTGGAAACACCATATATTTT.

The rearrangement uses TRBV27 and TRBJ2-3, with 9 bases that match TRBD1. The CDR3 covers 14 residues. Germline assignment: CDR1 MNHEY and CDR2 SMNVEV (reference sequence). The junction had 1 base not matched to a gene; V was cut back by 2 bases and J by 4 bases. The DNA for the CDR3 is TGTGCCAGCAGTTTAAGACAGGGGGCAGATACGCAGTATTTT. This translates into CASSLRQGADTQYF.

The chain uses TRBV6-5 and TRBJ1-2, with D unclear. Trimming took off 6 bases at V and 6 bases at J, with 14 bases between the two ends. In germline, CDR1 is MNHEY, CDR2 SVGAGI. The length of the CDR3 is 13 residues. The CDR3 DNA reads TGTGCCAGCAGGTTTAGAGGAGGACATGGCTACACCTTC. The encoded protein is CASRFRGGHGYTF.

This clone came up once. DNA for the CDR3: TGTGCCAGCAGCTCAGAACTAGCCGATACGCAGTATTTT. Its protein is CASSSELADTQYF. This rearrangement joins TRBV7-9 to TRBJ2-3, with D perhaps TRBD2 (6 bases). Trimming left V 4 bases short and J 6 bases short, with 11 bases between. In germline, CDR1 is SEHNR, CDR2 FQNEAQ (reference sequence). The CDR3 extends over 13 amino acids.

This chain connects TRBV6-5 to TRBJ1-4; D gene uncertain. The V and J ends lost 4 bases and 3 bases respectively, with 9 bases between them. The CDR3 runs to 14 residues. CDR1 is MNHEY, CDR2 SVGAGI, per germline. This CDR3 is CASSFLASNEKLFF. In nucleotides, the CDR3 is TGTGCCAGCAGTTTCTTGGCGTCTAATGAAAAACTGTTTTTT.

The gene calls are TRBV18 and TRBJ2-3, with D uncertain. V was cut by 3 bases and J by 0 bases, with 13 bases left in between. Germline CDR1 is KGHSH and CDR2 is LQKENI. The CDR3 is 16 residues long. The CDR3: CASSPGTVPSTDTQYF. CDR3 in DNA: TGTGCCAGCTCACCGGGAACAGTCCCTAGCACAGATACGCAGTATTTT. Drawing the rest from reference TRBV18 and TRBJ2-3, the complete variable domain is NAGVMQNPRHLVRRRGQEARLRCSPMKGHSHVYWYRQLPEEGLKFMVYLQKENIIDESGMPKERFSAEFPKEGPSILRIQQVVRGDSAAYFCASSPGTVPSTDTQYFGPGTRLTVL.

V gene TRBV19 combines with J gene TRBJ2-1; 7 bases are shared with TRBD1. The CDR3 is made up of 15 amino acids. The germline CDR1 and CDR2 sequences are LNHDA and SQIVND (reference sequence). V trimming: 7 bases; J trimming: 6 bases; junction bases outside the gene matches: 12. The CDR3 reads CASKFNGQAPNEQFF. CDR3 nucleotides: TGTGCCAGTAAGTTTAACGGACAGGCCCCCAATGAGCAGTTCTTC. Full variable domain (remainder filled in from reference TRBV19 and TRBJ2-1): DGGITQSPKYLFRKEGQNVTLSCEQNLNHDAMYWYRQDPGQGLRLIYYSQIVNDFQKGDIAEGYSVSREKKESFPLTVTSAQKNPTAFYLCASKFNGQAPNEQFFGPGTRLTVL.